This is a list of T cell receptor beta chains from one sample in a study of graft-versus-host responses after intestinal transplantation. Assay used: immunoSEQ multiplex PCR; TCRdb lists only in-frame clones, some missing. The sample holds about 15,000 clones, 74% seen once. The material was ileum tissue, obtained 14 days after transplant. The source is a human patient who received an intestinal transplant, so some T cells may come from the graft donor. The CDR3 runs from the conserved cysteine through the conserved F or W. A D gene is named only where the DNA matches it firmly. Rows may omit the clone size; those that give it use once, few, many or a size class.

size: NA; V: TRBV7-9; J: TRBJ1-1; D: NA; DNA: TGCCAAAGTAGGGAGGGGAACACTGAAGCTTTCTTT; CDR3: CQSREGNTEAFF
size: once; V: TRBV18; J: TRBJ2-1; D: NA; DNA: TGTGCCAGCTCGCTAACCGGGCCAGACTCCTACAATGAGCAGTTCTTC; CDR3: CASSLTGPDSYNEQFF
size: NA; V: TRBV30; J: TRBJ2-2; D: TRBD1; DNA: TGTGCCTGGAGTGGTCGATCTCACAGGGGCACCGGGGAGCTGTTTTTT; CDR3: CAWSGRSHRGTGELFF
size: NA; V: TRBV11-2; J: TRBJ1-2; D: NA; DNA: TGTGCCAGCAGGCCCCCCGGGTTCTATGGCTACACCTTC; CDR3: CASRPPGFYGYTF
size: NA; V: TRBV11-2; J: TRBJ1-2; D: TRBD1; DNA: TGTGCCAGCAGCTTGAGGACAGGGAACTACACCTTC; CDR3: CASSLRTGNYTF
size: once; V: TRBV6-5; J: TRBJ2-3; D: NA; DNA: TGTGCCAGCAGGCGACTACAGATTAGCACAGATACGCAGTATTTT; CDR3: CASRRLQISTDTQYF
size: NA; V: TRBV7-8; J: TRBJ2-1; D: TRBD2; DNA: TGTGCCAGCAGTGGTGGACTAGCGGGACTCTCTGGCTCCTACAATGAGCAGTTCTTC; CDR3: CASSGGLAGLSGSYNEQFF
size: NA; V: TRBV10-3; J: TRBJ2-5; D: NA; DNA: TGTGCCATCAGTGAGTTTCTAGGGGGCCAAGAGACCCAGTACTTC; CDR3: CAISEFLGGQETQYF
size: few; V: TRBV29-1; J: TRBJ1-3; D: NA; DNA: TGCAGCGTTGCTCATGGGGGGCAAAACACCATATATTTT; CDR3: CSVAHGGQNTIYF
size: NA; V: TRBV7-2; J: TRBJ2-1; D: NA; DNA: TGTGCCAGCAGCTTAGTGACTCTCTACAATGAGCAGTTCTTC; CDR3: CASSLVTLYNEQFF
size: NA; V: TRBV7-2; J: TRBJ2-1; D: NA; DNA: TGTGCCAGCAGCTTAGACAGGCCAAGTGAGCAGTTCTTC; CDR3: CASSLDRPSEQFF
size: few; V: TRBV10-3; J: TRBJ1-1; D: NA; DNA: TGTGCCATCAGGACGGGTGGGACTGAAGCTTTCTTT; CDR3: CAIRTGGTEAFF
size: NA; V: TRBV7-6; J: TRBJ2-2; D: NA; DNA: TGTGCCAGCAGCTTAGCCCCCAGGGGAGGCACCGGGGAGCTGTTTTTT; CDR3: CASSLAPRGGTGELFF
size: NA; V: TRBV7-7; J: TRBJ2-1; D: TRBD2; DNA: TGTGCTAGCAGCGAGACTAGCCGACCGCCCAATGAGCAGTTCTTC; CDR3: CASSETSRPPNEQFF
size: NA; V: TRBV4-1; J: TRBJ2-7; D: NA; DNA: TGCGCCAGCAGCCCCTCCCCCGCGACTTTGCTGGTGTTTAACGAGCAGTACTTC; CDR3: CASSPSPATLLVFNEQYF
size: NA; V: TRBV5-5; J: TRBJ1-1; D: NA; DNA: TGTGCCAGCAGCTTGGGCGGAAACACTGAAGCTTTCTTT; CDR3: CASSLGGNTEAFF
size: NA; V: TRBV2; J: TRBJ2-7; D: NA; DNA: TGTGCCAGCAAACCCGTCTCCGGGGGGGCAGGGGGTGAGCAGTACTTC; CDR3: CASKPVSGGAGGEQYF
size: few; V: TRBV5-1; J: TRBJ2-7; D: NA; DNA: TGCGCCAGCAGCTTGGAACTACCAGGTCTAACCTACGAGCAGTACTTC; CDR3: CASSLELPGLTYEQYF
size: NA; V: TRBV9; J: TRBJ2-1; D: NA; DNA: TGTGCCAGCAGCCCCCCGGCCCACAATGAGCAGTTCTTC; CDR3: CASSPPAHNEQFF
size: NA; V: TRBV19; J: TRBJ2-7; D: TRBD1; DNA: TGTGCCAGTAGCACGACAGGGGGCTCCTACGAGCAGTACTTC; CDR3: CASSTTGGSYEQYF
size: NA; V: TRBV5-8; J: TRBJ2-5; D: TRBD2; DNA: TGTGCCAGCAGCTCAGAGTATCGACTAGCGGGAGATGAGACCCAGTACTTC; CDR3: CASSSEYRLAGDETQYF
size: NA; V: TRBV9; J: TRBJ2-5; D: NA; DNA: TGTGCCAGCAGCGTAGGAGGAGGTCGACAAGAGACCCAGTACTTC; CDR3: CASSVGGGRQETQYF
size: NA; V: TRBV6-6; J: TRBJ1-2; D: NA; DNA: TGTGCCAGCAGTTACGTTAGGGGAGTGGTTGGCTACACCTTC; CDR3: CASSYVRGVVGYTF
size: once; V: TRBV25-1; J: TRBJ2-3; D: NA; DNA: TGTGCCAGCAGTGGGATAGGGATTAGAGATACGCAGTATTTT; CDR3: CASSGIGIRDTQYF
size: NA; V: TRBV27; J: TRBJ2-2; D: NA; DNA: TGTGCCAGCAGCCAGAACCCTCCAAACTCGATGGTTGGAGCCACCGGGGAGCTGTTTTTT; CDR3: CASSQNPPNSMVGATGELFF
size: NA; V: TRBV4-2; J: TRBJ2-7; D: TRBD2; DNA: TGTGCCAGCAGCCAAGCGTTGGCTAGCGGTACCTACGAGCAGTACTTC; CDR3: CASSQALASGTYEQYF
size: once; V: TRBV7-2; J: TRBJ2-5; D: TRBD2; DNA: TGTGCCAGCAGCGCGCAGCGGGGGGCCCTCCAAGAGACCCAGTACTTC; CDR3: CASSAQRGALQETQYF
size: few; V: TRBV2; J: TRBJ2-7; D: NA; DNA: TGTGCCAGCAGCGGTCTCTACGAGCAGTACTTC; CDR3: CASSGLYEQYF
size: NA; V: TRBV5-1; J: TRBJ1-6; D: NA; DNA: TGCGCCAGCAGGGGGCTGGGCTCCTATAATTCACCCCTCCACTTT; CDR3: CASRGLGSYNSPLHF
size: NA; V: TRBV6-5; J: TRBJ1-6; D: TRBD1; DNA: TGTGCCAGCAGCCAACAGGGGAGGGATTCACCCCTCCACTTT; CDR3: CASSQQGRDSPLHF
size: NA; V: TRBV11-3; J: TRBJ2-2; D: NA; DNA: TGTGCCAGCAGCTTAGTTTGGGCGGGATTAAACACCGGGGAGCTGTTTTTT; CDR3: CASSLVWAGLNTGELFF
size: NA; V: TRBV19; J: TRBJ1-1; D: NA; DNA: TGTGCCAGTAGTATTGCTCACATGGACACTGAAGCTTTCTTT; CDR3: CASSIAHMDTEAFF
size: NA; V: TRBV7-9; J: TRBJ2-2; D: NA; DNA: TGTGCCAGCAGCTCCCCCGAGACTAGGTTGTTGTTTTTT; CDR3: CASSSPETRLLFF
size: NA; V: TRBV7-3; J: TRBJ2-1; D: NA; DNA: TGTGCCAGCTCTCCATGGGGAGGTAATGAGCAGTTCTTC; CDR3: CASSPWGGNEQFF
size: NA; V: TRBV19; J: TRBJ2-5; D: TRBD1; DNA: TGTGCCAGTAGTATAGTCGACAGGGGAGAGACCCAGTACTTC; CDR3: CASSIVDRGETQYF